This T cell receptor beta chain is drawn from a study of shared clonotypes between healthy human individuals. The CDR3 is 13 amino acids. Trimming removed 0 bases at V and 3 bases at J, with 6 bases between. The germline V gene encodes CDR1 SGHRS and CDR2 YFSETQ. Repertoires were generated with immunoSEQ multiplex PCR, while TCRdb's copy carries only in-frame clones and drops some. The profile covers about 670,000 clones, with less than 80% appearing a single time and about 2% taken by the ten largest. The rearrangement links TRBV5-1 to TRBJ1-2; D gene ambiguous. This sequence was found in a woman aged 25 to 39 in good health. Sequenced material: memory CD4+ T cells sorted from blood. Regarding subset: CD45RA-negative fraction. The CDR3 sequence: CASSLDGYYGYTF. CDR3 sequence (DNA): TGCGCCAGCAGCTTGGACGGATACTATGGCTACACCTTC.